Detailed here is one T cell receptor (beta chain). These data belong to a study of blood T cell repertoires in COVID-19. Whole-study context: T cells, B-cell-depleted T cells, or PBMCs supplied cDNA or gDNA.

Germline CDR1 reads MDHEN; CDR2 reads SYDVKM. The trim removed 6 bases at V and 2 bases at J, leaving 5 bases unmatched. This CDR3 region has 14 residues. Clones were sequenced by immunoSEQ multiplex PCR, and TCRdb holds only the in-frame ones, with some missing. The sample comprises 110,000 to 150,000 clones, around 90% of which are singletons, and 5.4% rests with the top ten. The sample comprised peripheral blood. The TCR sequence derives from a human donor in a cohort sampled during active COVID-19. V and J are TRBV28 and TRBJ2-7; 9 nucleotides line up with TRBD1. The CDR3 reads CASRPGQGTYEQYF. CDR3 nucleotides: TGTGCCAGCAGACCGGGACAGGGCACCTACGAGCAGTACTTC.